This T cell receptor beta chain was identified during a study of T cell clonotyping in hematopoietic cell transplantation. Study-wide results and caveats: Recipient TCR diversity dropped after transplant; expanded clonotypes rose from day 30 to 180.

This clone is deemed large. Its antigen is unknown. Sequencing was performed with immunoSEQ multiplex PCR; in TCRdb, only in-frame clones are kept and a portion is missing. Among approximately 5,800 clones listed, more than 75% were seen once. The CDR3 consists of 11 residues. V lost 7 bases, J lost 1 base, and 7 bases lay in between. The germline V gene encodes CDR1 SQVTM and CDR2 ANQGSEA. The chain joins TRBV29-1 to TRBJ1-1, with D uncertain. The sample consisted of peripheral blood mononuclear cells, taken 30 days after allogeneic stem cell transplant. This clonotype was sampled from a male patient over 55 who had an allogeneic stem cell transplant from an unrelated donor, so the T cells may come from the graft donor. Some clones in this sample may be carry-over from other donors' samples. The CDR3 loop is CSGTENTEAFF. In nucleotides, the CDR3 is TGCAGCGGAACAGAGAACACTGAAGCTTTCTTT.